Detailed here is one TCR beta chain. The antigen is unknown. These data belong to a study of OX40 agonist ivuxolimab in advanced cancers. Background on the study: The drug used for patients, ivuxolimab, was an agonistic anti-OX40 (CD134) antibody. Patients were infused with ivuxolimab every 2 weeks at 0.01 to 10 mg/kg.

Study findings and constraints: On average, CD8+ T cells had more expanded clones than CD4+.

Some clones are missing from TCRdb's copy, which holds only in-frame ones; the method was immunoSEQ multiplex PCR. This repertoire shows tens of thousands of clones, 80% to 90% found once; its top ten account for about 6%. The material sequenced was CD4+ or CD8+ T cells sorted from blood, taken in a trial of the OX40 agonist ivuxolimab. The TCR originated in an adult with an advanced solid tumor such as melanoma, head and neck, liver or kidney cancer.

Written as DNA, the CDR3 is TGCGCCAGCAGCCAAGTAGGAGTAGCGGGAGATTCCTACAATGAGCAGTTCTTC. Its protein is CASSQVGVAGDSYNEQFF. The V gene is TRBV4-1, the J gene TRBJ2-1; 9 bases map to TRBD2. The length of the CDR3 is 18 residues. Trimming took 1 base from V and 1 from J; bases not matched to a gene: 8. CDR1 is MGHRA, CDR2 YSYEKL, per germline.